This TCR beta chain was observed in a study of radiotherapy plus CTLA-4 blockade in lung cancer. Overall study results and limits: Expansion of tumor-derived TCR clones was observed in blood after radiotherapy plus ipilimumab. Increased serum interferon-beta after radiation also reportedly predicted response strongly.

The ends lost 3 bases at V and 1 base at J; junction bases unmatched: 6. Germline assignment: CDR1 SGDLS and CDR2 YYNGEE. CDR3 length: 16 residues. This clone was counted once. Its antigen remains unknown. The data were produced by immunoSEQ multiplex PCR, yet TCRdb's version contains in-frame clones alone and is incomplete. The sample lists tens of thousands of clones; about 88% were seen once. Sequencing was performed on peripheral blood, taken from a patient treated with radiotherapy plus ipilimumab. This TCR was recovered from a human donor with non-small cell lung cancer whose response to radiotherapy plus ipilimumab could not be evaluated. The rearrangement uses TRBV9 and TRBJ2-3, with TRBD2 identical over 9 bases. CDR3 nucleotide sequence: TGTGCCAGCAGCGGAGGTATAGCGGGGGGCACAGATACGCAGTATTTT. Translated, it gives CASSGGIAGGTDTQYF.